The 21 T cell receptor beta chains below were found in one sample sequenced in a study of T cell responses to AZD1222 COVID-19 vaccine. The method was immunoSEQ multiplex PCR; TCRdb's version includes in-frame clones alone and lacks a portion of them. This sample has about 120,000 clones, with approximately 89% found just once. The sequencing here drew on peripheral blood, taken on day 0 of AZD1222 vaccination. Source of these receptors: an adult in good health.

The chain uses TRBV7-6 and TRBJ2-2; a possible D gene is TRBD2 (5 bases). CDR1 is SGHVS and CDR2 is FNYEAQ in the germline V gene. This CDR3 comprises 21 residues. With 1 base removed from V and 3 bases from J, the gap between germline ends came to 27 bases. The CDR3 protein is CASSLDGRFGGIGMDTGELFF. CDR3 bases: TGTGCCAGCAGCTTAGACGGGCGTTTCGGAGGAATCGGAATGGACACCGGGGAGCTGTTTTTT.

The chain links TRBV7-2 to TRBJ1-5; D might be TRBD1 (6 bases). The length of the CDR3 is 14 residues. With 3 bases removed from V and 6 bases from J, the gap between germline ends came to 12 bases. Germline V gene data show CDR1 as SGHTA and CDR2 as FQGNSA. CDR3 DNA sequence: TGTGCCAGCAGCTTCGCGGGGGCTGGTCAGCCCCAGCATTTT. Protein: CASSFAGAGQPQHF. The variable domain in full, completed from reference TRBV7-2 and TRBJ1-5, reads GAGVSQSPSNKVTEKGKDVELRCDPISGHTALYWYRQSLGQGLEFLIYFQGNSAPDKSGLPSDRFSAERTGGSVSTLTIQRTQQEDSAVYLCASSFAGAGQPQHFGDGTRLSIL.

The CDR3 region is CASSFVGNQETQYF. The CDR3 nucleotides are TGTGCCAGCAGCTTTGTGGGTAATCAAGAGACCCAGTACTTC. The chain has TRBV7-2 and TRBJ2-5; D is undetermined. V lost 3 bases and J 2 bases, leaving 10 bases between the germline ends. The CDR3 contains 14 residues. Germline V gene lookup returns CDR1 SGHTA and CDR2 FQGNSA.

The chain couples TRBV28 to TRBJ2-3, with 10 bases fitting TRBD2. The trim removed 3 bases at V and 5 bases at J, leaving 5 bases unmatched. Germline V gene sequence: CDR1 MDHEN, CDR2 SYDVKM. The CDR3 has 15 residues. CDR3 region: CASSFRAGGLDTQYF. For the CDR3, the DNA is TGTGCCAGCAGTTTCCGAGCGGGGGGGTTAGATACGCAGTATTTT.

The CDR3 loop reads CASSPRGGGFQETQYF. CDR3 DNA sequence: TGTGCCAGCAGCCCACGGGGGGGCGGCTTTCAAGAGACCCAGTACTTC. The V and J genes are TRBV9 and TRBJ2-5, with 8 nucleotides matching TRBD2. The germline V gene encodes CDR1 SGDLS and CDR2 YYNGEE. The CDR3 is 16 residues long. Trimming cost V 4 bases and J 2 bases; bases outside gene matches: 10.

This chain joins TRBV10-3 and TRBJ1-1, with D uncertain. CDR3 length equals 12 residues. Trimming removed 8 bases at V and 1 base at J, with 8 bases between. The germline V gene encodes CDR1 ENHRY and CDR2 SYGVKD. The CDR3 DNA is TGTGCCATCTCGACACCGAACACTGAAGCTTTCTTT. It encodes CAISTPNTEAFF.

The CDR3 loop is CASSKRQPYGYTF. The CDR3 DNA reads as TGTGCCAGCAGCAAAAGGCAGCCTTATGGCTACACCTTC. The rearrangement uses TRBV21-1 and TRBJ1-2. TRBV21-1 is classified as a pseudogene. The CDR3 covers 13 residues.

V and J are TRBV24-1 and TRBJ2-3, with D possibly called TRBD1 or TRBD2 (5 bases each). With 5 bases removed from V and 9 bases from J, the gap between germline ends came to 14 bases. The CDR3 sequence is 13 residues long. CDR1 and CDR2 (germline): KGHDR, SFDVKD. The CDR3 protein is CATSGGTAGTQYF. CDR3 in DNA: TGTGCCACCAGTGGAGGGACCGCAGGCACGCAGTATTTT.

This clone has more than one count but fewer than ten. The chain recombines TRBV29-1 with TRBJ2-7, with 8 positions matching TRBD1. The CDR3 sequence is 12 residues long. Germline loops: CDR1 SQVTM, CDR2 ANQGSEA. Trimming cost V 4 bases and J 5 bases; bases outside gene matches: 4. The CDR3, as DNA: TGCAGCGTTGGGACAGGGATCCACGAGCAGTACTTC. This gives the protein CSVGTGIHEQYF.

The chain has TRBV15 and TRBJ2-1; D is ambiguous. Germline V gene data show CDR1 as LNHNV and CDR2 as YYDKDF (reference sequence). Trimming took 6 bases from V and 8 from J, leaving 8 bases between them. The CDR3 contains 11 residues. The DNA of the CDR3 is TGTGCCACCAGTCCCATGGATGAGCAGTTCTTC. Its translation is CATSPMDEQFF.

J is TRBJ2-3 and V is TRBV11-2, with 7 bases fitting TRBD2. Trimming took 5 bases from V and 8 from J; bases not matched to a gene: 13. The CDR3 has 15 amino acids. Germline assignment: CDR1 SGHAT and CDR2 FQNNGV. For the CDR3, the DNA is TGTGCCAGCAGCGCCCCGACTAGTTGGGGGGGTACGCAGTATTTT. Amino acids: CASSAPTSWGGTQYF.

Only a few counts were recorded for this clone. The gene calls are TRBV4-1 and TRBJ2-2; no definite D call. The V and J ends lost 0 bases and 0 bases respectively, with 8 bases between them. Germline CDR1 reads MGHRA; CDR2 reads YSYEKL. This CDR3 comprises 16 residues. This CDR3 reads CASSQDSNSNTGELFF. The DNA of the CDR3 is TGCGCCAGCAGCCAAGATTCCAACTCGAACACCGGGGAGCTGTTTTTT.

This clone has a single count. The chain links TRBV12-3 or TRBV12-4 to TRBJ2-5; D is uncertain. V lost 3 bases and J lost 5, with 10 bases in between. The CDR3 length is 13 residues. The DNA for the CDR3 is TGTGCCAGCAGTTTTAGAGAAAGGGAGACCCAGTACTTC. Translating it yields CASSFRERETQYF.

DNA for the CDR3: TGTGCCAGCAGCGGGGCAGCAGGAAATACGCAGTATTTT. Its translation is CASSGAAGNTQYF. The chain recombines TRBV3-1 (or the pseudogene TRBV3-2) with TRBJ2-3, with D perhaps matching TRBD1 (5 bases). V lost 5 bases and J lost 7, with 13 bases in between. Germline loops: CDR1 LGHDT, CDR2 YNNKEL (reference sequence). This CDR3 region has 13 residues.

J is TRBJ1-3 and V is TRBV3-1 (or the pseudogene TRBV3-2); maybe TRBD1 (5 bases). The CDR3 runs 15 residues. Germline V gives CDR1 LGHDT, CDR2 YNNKEL (reference sequence). V was pared by 4 bases and J by 0 bases, with 10 bases between. The CDR3 region has the DNA TGTGCCAGCAGCCGCGACGACAGCTCTGGAAACACCATATATTTT. It specifies CASSRDDSSGNTIYF.

This clone has only a few counts. The chain joins TRBV6-5 to TRBJ1-2; D may be TRBD1 (5 bases). In germline, CDR1 is MNHEY, CDR2 SVGAGI. This CDR3 spans 15 amino acids. V was clipped by 2 bases and J by 4 bases, with 14 bases between them. The DNA of the CDR3 is TGTGCCAGCAGTTACGATGGACAAATGCTCTATGGCTACACCTTC. Its translation is CASSYDGQMLYGYTF.

The rearrangement joins TRBV15 to TRBJ2-1; possible D gene TRBD1, 6 bases. Germline loops: CDR1 LNHNV, CDR2 YYDKDF (reference sequence). The length of the CDR3 is 14 residues. The germline V and J ends were trimmed by 0 bases and 8 bases, with 11 bases remaining between them. CDR3 amino acids: CATSREGRGYEQFF. Written as DNA, the CDR3 is TGTGCCACCAGCAGAGAAGGCAGGGGCTATGAGCAGTTCTTC.

The V gene is TRBV19, the J gene TRBJ2-5; no firm D call. The CDR3 has 14 residues. Germline V gives CDR1 LNHDA, CDR2 SQIVND (reference sequence). V was cut by 4 bases and J by 6 bases, with 15 bases left in between. The CDR3 region has the DNA TGTGCCAGTAGTAGCCGTAACGCCGACCAGACCCAGTACTTC. Residues: CASSSRNADQTQYF.

This chain links TRBV6-1 with TRBJ2-7, with unresolved D. Trimming took 3 bases from V and 2 from J, leaving 11 bases between them. The CDR3 is 14 residues long. Per germline, CDR1 MNHNS and CDR2 SASEGT. For the CDR3, the DNA is TGTGCCAGCAGTGAGGGTGGAAGAACCTACGAGCAGTACTTC. Amino acids: CASSEGGRTYEQYF.

The CDR3 DNA reads TGCGCCAGCAGCTTGGAGGGCAGGGATAATTCACCCCTCCACTTT. Translated: CASSLEGRDNSPLHF. The chain has TRBV5-1 and TRBJ1-6; D might be TRBD1 (5 bases). V lost 0 bases and J lost 5, with 9 bases in between. Germline CDR1 SGHRS, CDR2 YFSETQ. This CDR3 spans 15 amino acids.

The chain links TRBV11-2 to TRBJ1-1; D might be TRBD1 (5 bases). Germline V gene lookup returns CDR1 SGHAT and CDR2 FQNNGV. This CDR3 is 14 amino acids long. V gave up 6 bases and J gave up 4 bases, with 15 bases separating them. The CDR3 protein is CASRTPRDGTEAFF. As DNA, the CDR3 is TGTGCCAGCAGAACACCTCGGGACGGCACTGAAGCTTTCTTT.